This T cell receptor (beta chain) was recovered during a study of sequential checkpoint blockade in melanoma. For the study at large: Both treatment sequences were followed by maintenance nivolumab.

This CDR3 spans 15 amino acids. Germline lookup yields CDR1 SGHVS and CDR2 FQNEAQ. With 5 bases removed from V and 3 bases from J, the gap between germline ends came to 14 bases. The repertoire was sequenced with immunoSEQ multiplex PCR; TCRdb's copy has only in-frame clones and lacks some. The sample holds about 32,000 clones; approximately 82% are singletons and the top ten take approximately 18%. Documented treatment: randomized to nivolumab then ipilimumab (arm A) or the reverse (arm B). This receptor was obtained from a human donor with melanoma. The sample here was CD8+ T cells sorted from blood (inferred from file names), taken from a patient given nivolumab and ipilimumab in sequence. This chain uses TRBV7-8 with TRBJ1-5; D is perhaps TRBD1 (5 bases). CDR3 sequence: CASSPIDRINQPQHF. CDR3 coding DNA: TGTGCCAGCAGCCCCATTGACAGAATCAATCAGCCCCAGCATTTT.